The 22 T cell receptor beta chains presented below share a single source sample, sequenced in a study of cytomegalovirus exposure and HLA in healthy donors. The PCR was carried out with 60 Vbeta primers and 13 Jbeta primers. Sequenced by immunoSEQ multiplex PCR; TCRdb stores in-frame clones only, minus some. The data hold 100,000 to 150,000 clones, with roughly 66% observed a single time. Sequencing was performed on PBMCs. These receptors were taken from a man aged 60 to 69 in good health and CMV-seropositive.

The gene calls are TRBV6-1 and TRBJ2-3; 12 bases match TRBD2. Germline CDR1 and CDR2: MNHNS and SASEGT. The CDR3 spans 15 residues. V gave up 7 bases and J gave up 7 bases; unmatched junction bases: 9. The CDR3 coding sequence is TGTGCCAGCACCCGACTAGCGGGGGATGTTAATACGCAGTATTTT. Translated: CASTRLAGDVNTQYF.

J is TRBJ1-1 and V is TRBV29-1; D is ambiguous. The CDR3 contains 10 residues. Germline V CDR1 and CDR2: SQVTM, ANQGSEA. Trimming removed 4 bases at V and 10 bases at J, with 10 bases between. The CDR3 bases are TGCAGCGTTGGGGTCCCGGGAGCTTTCTTT. It specifies CSVGVPGAFF.

This clone was seen once. This chain joins TRBV15 and TRBJ1-5, with D tentatively TRBD1 (6 bases). Between the trimmed V and J ends, which lost 0 bases and 1 base, there was a span of 19 bases. This CDR3 spans 19 amino acids. Germline V CDR1 and CDR2: LNHNV, YYDKDF (reference sequence). The CDR3, as DNA: TGTGCCACCAGCAGAGATAAAGGGGGTCAGAGTCGCAGCAATCAGCCCCAGCATTTT. This gives the protein CATSRDKGGQSRSNQPQHF.

The chain is built from TRBV27 and TRBJ2-2, with 9 nucleotides matching TRBD2. CDR1 is MNHEY, CDR2 SMNVEV, per germline (reference sequence). CDR3 length: 16 amino acids. Unmatched junction bases numbered 12, after V lost 7 bases and J lost 6 bases. CDR3 amino acids: CASTDRVAGVSGELFF. Written as DNA, the CDR3 is TGTGCCAGCACCGATCGGGTAGCGGGGGTCTCCGGGGAGCTGTTTTTT.

CDR3 nucleotides: TGTGCCTGGAGTGTAAAATTAAGCCTTATGGAGCAGTTCTTC. Protein: CAWSVKLSLMEQFF. V gene TRBV30 combines with J gene TRBJ2-1; no clear D gene. With 0 bases removed from V and 10 bases from J, the gap between germline ends came to 16 bases. Per germline, CDR1 GTSNPN and CDR2 SVGIG (reference sequence). The CDR3 is made up of 14 amino acids.

The chain carries TRBV28 and TRBJ2-5; possible D gene TRBD1, 5 bases. Germline-derived CDR1 and CDR2 are MDHEN and SYDVKM. Trimming left V 5 bases short and J 5 bases short, with 12 bases between. The CDR3 extends over 13 amino acids. CDR3 protein: CASSTDREETQYF. CDR3 sequence (DNA): TGTGCCAGCAGTACCGACAGAGAGGAGACCCAGTACTTC.

CDR3 in amino acids: CAISQTSGLYNEQFF. Written as DNA, the CDR3 is TGTGCCATCAGTCAGACTAGCGGACTATACAATGAGCAGTTCTTC. The chain employs TRBV10-3 and TRBJ2-1, with 9 bases identical to TRBD2. The V gene end was trimmed by 5 bases and the J gene end by 4 bases; junction bases not matched to a gene: 6. The CDR3 runs 15 residues. CDR1 is ENHRY, CDR2 SYGVKD, per germline.

This clone is categorized as medium-sized. The V call is TRBV2, the J call TRBJ1-2; D gene unclear. V was clipped by 3 bases and J by 4 bases, with 9 bases between them. Germline CDR1 and CDR2: SNHLY and FYNNEI. CDR3 size: 13 residues. The CDR3 spells CASSDAAGYGYTF. The CDR3 DNA reads TGTGCCAGCAGTGATGCGGCCGGCTATGGCTACACCTTC. Supplemented by reference TRBV2 and TRBJ1-2, the full variable domain reads EPEVTQTPSHQVTQMGQEVILRCVPISNHLYFYWYRQILGQKVEFLVSFYNNEISEKSEIFDDQFSVERPDGSNFTLKIRSTKLEDSAMYFCASSDAAGYGYTFGSGTRLTVV.

The chain couples TRBV28 to TRBJ1-2; perhaps TRBD1 as D (5 bases). The CDR3 has 14 residues. V was cut by 8 bases and J by 8 bases, with 21 bases left in between. Germline CDR1 and CDR2: MDHEN and SYDVKM. The CDR3 region is CASGPQGGTGGYTF. The CDR3 DNA follows: TGTGCCAGCGGACCTCAGGGAGGTACTGGGGGCTACACCTTC.

This clone was recorded only once. J is TRBJ2-5 and V is TRBV6-5; the D gene is possibly TRBD1 (6 bases). The J call is in doubt because the DNA end fits TRBJ2-7 better. Looked up from germline, CDR1 is MNHEY and CDR2 is SVGAGI. The CDR3 is 13 residues long. CDR3 protein: CASSQGIRDEQYF. The CDR3 bases are TGTGCCAGCAGTCAGGGGATCCGCGACGAGCAGTACTTC.

CDR3 loop: CASSATTASYEQYF. As DNA, the CDR3 is TGCGCCAGCAGCGCAACGACAGCCTCCTACGAGCAGTACTTC. V gene TRBV5-1 combines with J gene TRBJ2-7, with a tentative D call TRBD1 (5 bases). The V and J ends lost 4 bases and 0 bases respectively, with 11 bases between them. CDR1 and CDR2 (germline): SGHRS, YFSETQ. CDR3 length equals 14 residues.

The V gene is TRBV9, the J gene TRBJ2-3; 8 nucleotides align to TRBD1. From germline, CDR1 is SGDLS and CDR2 YYNGEE. V lost 3 bases to trimming and J lost 4 bases; unmatched junction nucleotides: 4. There are 14 residues in the CDR3. CDR3 loop: CASSARGQADTQYF. The CDR3 DNA is TGTGCCAGCAGCGCCAGGGGGCAGGCAGATACGCAGTATTTT.

This chain uses TRBV5-4 with TRBJ2-1; TRBD2 matches 7 bases. This CDR3 comprises 15 residues. From germline, CDR1 is SGHNT and CDR2 YYREEE (reference sequence). Losses at the gene ends were 4 bases for V and 7 bases for J; bases not matched to a gene: 11. The CDR3 protein is CASSPQLGTINEQFF. DNA for the CDR3: TGTGCCAGCAGCCCGCAACTAGGGACTATAAATGAGCAGTTCTTC.

This clone was seen more than once but under ten times. The chain joins TRBV6-5 to TRBJ1-5, with 7 bases identical to TRBD1. This CDR3 has 15 residues. J gave up 2 bases and V 5 bases, and 6 bases lay outside the gene matches. Germline V gene lookup returns CDR1 MNHEY and CDR2 SVGAGI. The CDR3 DNA reads as TGTGCCAGCAGTCGACAGGGTGGGCGCAATCAGCCCCAGCATTTT. Translation: CASSRQGGRNQPQHF.

This clone was seen a handful of times. V and J are TRBV19 and TRBJ2-3, with a tentative D call TRBD1 (6 bases). The CDR3 is 14 amino acids. Germline V CDR1 and CDR2: LNHDA, SQIVND (reference sequence). V was cut by 6 bases and J by 3 bases, with 13 bases left in between. The CDR3 region has the DNA TGTGCCAGTAGGCTATGGGACAAGACAGATACGCAGTATTTT. Translating gives CASRLWDKTDTQYF. Together with reference TRBV19 and TRBJ2-3, the CDR3 gives the full variable domain: DGGITQSPKYLFRKEGQNVTLSCEQNLNHDAMYWYRQDPGQGLRLIYYSQIVNDFQKGDIAEGYSVSREKKESFPLTVTSAQKNPTAFYLCASRLWDKTDTQYFGPGTRLTVL.

The chain uses TRBV2 and TRBJ1-5; D ambiguous. Germline assignment: CDR1 SNHLY and CDR2 FYNNEI. The CDR3 runs 14 residues. V was shortened by 8 bases and J by 4 bases, with 15 bases between the two germline ends. The CDR3 is CASRTRTGNQPQHF. The CDR3 nucleotides are TGTGCCAGCCGCACACGGACTGGGAATCAGCCCCAGCATTTT.

The chain uses TRBV5-6 and TRBJ1-6; D is possibly TRBD1 (5 bases). V lost 1 base and J 7 bases, leaving 12 bases between the germline ends. There are 15 residues in the CDR3. Looked up from germline, CDR1 is SGHDT and CDR2 is YYEEEE. The CDR3 here is CASSLTLTDNSPLHF. The DNA for the CDR3 is TGTGCCAGCAGCTTGACGTTGACAGACAATTCACCCCTCCACTTT.

The chain has TRBV6-1 and TRBJ1-1; D might be TRBD1 (6 bases). The CDR3 consists of 13 residues. Trimming removed 5 bases at V and 3 bases at J, with 10 bases between. In germline, CDR1 is MNHNS, CDR2 SASEGT. CDR3 sequence (DNA): TGTGCCAGCAGTTCTAACAGGGACACTGAAGCTTTCTTT. Amino acids: CASSSNRDTEAFF.

The CDR3 DNA is TGCGCCAGCAGGTTATCCCCGACAGATACGCAGTATTTT. Translation: CASRLSPTDTQYF. V gene TRBV5-1 combines with J gene TRBJ2-3; D unclear. Trimming removed 5 bases from V and 3 bases from J, with 10 bases in between. Per the germline V gene, CDR1 is SGHRS and CDR2 is YFSETQ. The CDR3 extends over 13 amino acids.

The chain employs TRBV9 and TRBJ2-3; 10 positions agree with TRBD2. The trim removed 3 bases at V and 1 base at J, leaving 14 bases unmatched. This CDR3 is 19 amino acids long. CDR1 and CDR2 from the germline V gene are SGDLS and YYNGEE. The CDR3 sequence: CASSARGASGGSGTDTQYF. In nucleotides, the CDR3 is TGTGCCAGCAGCGCCCGAGGGGCTAGCGGGGGTTCTGGCACAGATACGCAGTATTTT.

This clone was observed a single time. The genes are TRBV6-5 and TRBJ2-7; 8 bases match TRBD2. Trimming removed 8 bases from V and 1 base from J; junction bases left unmatched: 10. The CDR3 is made up of 15 amino acids. From germline, CDR1 is MNHEY and CDR2 SVGAGI. The CDR3 protein is CASLGLSGGSYEQYF. In nucleotides, the CDR3 is TGTGCCAGCCTGGGGTTATCGGGGGGGTCCTACGAGCAGTACTTC.

V usage is TRBV28 and J usage is TRBJ1-2, with 11 positions matching TRBD1. The germline V gene has CDR1 MDHEN and CDR2 SYDVKM. Unmatched junction bases numbered 6, after V lost 6 bases and J lost 6 bases. The CDR3 loop spans 14 amino acids. CDR3 coding DNA: TGTGCCAGCAGAACCGGACAGGGGGCAGATGGCTACACCTTC. This translates into CASRTGQGADGYTF.